This TCR beta chain emerged from a study of Tregs in tolerant kidney transplant recipients. The study, taken as a whole, reports: Biological reproducibility was not directly addressed, but technical replication error appeared minimal. For some patients, primers changed over time, blocking nucleotide-level comparison.

Unstimulated Tregs (CD4+CD25+CD127-) and CD4+CD25- non-Tregs were sorted from PBMCs. Clones were sequenced by immunoSEQ multiplex PCR, and TCRdb holds only the in-frame ones, with some missing. The table counts roughly 48,000 clones; around 0.8% lies in the top ten. With regard to this clone: Its antigen is undetermined. With the read ending 3 residues before the CDR3 end, the germline J gene is used to fill in that end.

The germline V gene has CDR1 DFQATT and CDR2 SNEGSKA (reference sequence). The V gene end was trimmed by 3 bases and the J gene end by 5 bases; junction bases not matched to a gene: 12. This CDR3 is built from 15 residues. The gene calls are TRBV20-1 and TRBJ2-7; 8 nucleotides match TRBD1. Here the sequenced sample was CD4+ T cells from blood, taken before the transplant. This TCR derives from a human donor who received a combined kidney and bone marrow transplant. CDR3 in amino acids: CSARKPSGGDHEQYF. Partial CDR3 DNA: TGCAGTGCTAGGAAGCCCTCAGGGGGCGACCACGAG.